Listed here are 9 T cell receptor beta chains from one sample, sequenced in a study of blood T cell repertoires in COVID-19. The protocol was immunoSEQ multiplex PCR, while the TCRdb copy is restricted to in-frame clones and leaves out a portion. The table includes under 35,000 clones, about 87% detected once. Sequenced material: peripheral blood. The receptors come from a man between 60 and 70 years old with active COVID-19.

The chain combines TRBV6-5 with TRBJ2-5; 8 nucleotides align to TRBD1. The trim removed 4 bases at V and 4 bases at J, leaving 8 bases unmatched. Germline V gives CDR1 MNHEY, CDR2 SVGAGI. The CDR3 spans 15 residues. As DNA, the CDR3 is TGTGCCAGCAGTTTACAGGGGGAACGGGGAGAGACCCAGTACTTC. Translated, it gives CASSLQGERGETQYF.

The DNA of the CDR3 is TGTGCCAGCAGTTCAACGCGGGGCACAGATACGCAGTATTTT. As protein: CASSSTRGTDTQYF. This chain connects TRBV27 to TRBJ2-3, with D perhaps matching TRBD2 (5 bases). Germline V gene sequence: CDR1 MNHEY, CDR2 SMNVEV (reference sequence). This CDR3 comprises 14 residues. Trimming left V 4 bases short and J 1 base short, with 9 bases between.

V gene TRBV2 combines with J gene TRBJ1-5; possibly TRBD1 for D (6 bases). The CDR3 is made up of 14 amino acids. Germline-derived CDR1 and CDR2 are SNHLY and FYNNEI. Trimming stripped 5 bases from V and 5 bases from J, with 13 bases between. CDR3 nucleotides: TGTGCCAGCAGTACACAGGGACCTTATCAGCCCCAGCATTTT. This sequence encodes CASSTQGPYQPQHF.

The V gene is TRBV3-1 (or the pseudogene TRBV3-2), the J gene TRBJ2-7, with 7 bases that match TRBD2. The CDR3 runs to 14 residues. Germline V gene sequence: CDR1 LGHDT, CDR2 YNNKEL (reference sequence). V lost 1 base, J lost 6 bases, and 6 bases stayed unmatched. The CDR3 region has the DNA TGTGCCAGCAGCCAAGGGCCGGGGGGTCGCGAGCAGTACTTC. Translating gives CASSQGPGGREQYF.

This sequence joins TRBV7-3 and TRBJ2-2; D possibly corresponds to TRBD1 (6 bases). The CDR3 covers 15 residues. V lost 2 bases, J lost 6 bases, and 13 bases lay in between. The germline V gene encodes CDR1 SGHTA and CDR2 FQGTGA. CDR3 nucleotide sequence: TGTGCCAGCAGCTTATTGGGGGCGGCTGCCGGGGAGCTGTTTTTT. Translated: CASSLLGAAAGELFF.

The chain combines TRBV12-3 or TRBV12-4 with TRBJ2-7; no clear D. V lost 6 bases to trimming and J lost 1 base, with 4 bases between them. CDR3 size: 11 residues. The CDR3 DNA follows: TGTGCCAGCAGCCCTTCCTACGAGCAGTACTTC. Translation: CASSPSYEQYF.

This clone was detected only once. The CDR3 here is CASSQTDYYGYTF. DNA of the CDR3: TGCGCCAGCAGCCAGACAGATTACTATGGCTACACCTTC. This chain connects TRBV5-1 to TRBJ1-2, with D maybe TRBD1 (5 bases). Germline V gene data show CDR1 as SGHRS and CDR2 as YFSETQ. This CDR3 has 13 amino acids. Trimming removed 4 bases from V and 3 bases from J, with 10 bases in between.

This CDR3 is CASGLELVSGRTGEQYF. The DNA for the CDR3 is TGTGCTAGTGGTTTGGAATTGGTTAGCGGGAGGACTGGGGAGCAGTACTTC. The V and J genes are TRBV12-5 and TRBJ2-7; 10 positions match TRBD2. V lost 1 base, J lost 7 bases, and 13 bases stayed unmatched. Germline CDR1 and CDR2: LGHNT and FRNRAP. The CDR3 is made up of 17 amino acids.

V and J are TRBV6-2 or TRBV6-3 and TRBJ2-5, with TRBD2 matching over 9 bases. Unmatched junction bases numbered 6, after V lost 2 bases and J lost 5 bases. This CDR3 contains 15 residues. Germline CDR1 reads MNHEY; CDR2 reads SVGEGT. The CDR3 sequence: CASSYVGLARETQYF. The CDR3 DNA sequence: TGTGCCAGCAGTTACGTCGGACTAGCGCGGGAGACCCAGTACTTC.